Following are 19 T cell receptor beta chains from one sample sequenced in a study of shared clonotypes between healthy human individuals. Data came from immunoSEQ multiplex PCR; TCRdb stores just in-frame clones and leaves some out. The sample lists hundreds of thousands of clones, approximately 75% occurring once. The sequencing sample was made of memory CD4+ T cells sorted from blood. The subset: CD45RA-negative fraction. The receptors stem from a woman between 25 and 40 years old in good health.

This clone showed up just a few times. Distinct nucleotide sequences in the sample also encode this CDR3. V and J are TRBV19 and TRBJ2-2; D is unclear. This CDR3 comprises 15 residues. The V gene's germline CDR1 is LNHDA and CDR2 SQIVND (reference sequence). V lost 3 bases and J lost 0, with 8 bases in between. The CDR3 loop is CASSIGSANTGELFF. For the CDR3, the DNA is TGTGCCAGTAGTATCGGCTCCGCGAACACCGGGGAGCTGTTTTTT.

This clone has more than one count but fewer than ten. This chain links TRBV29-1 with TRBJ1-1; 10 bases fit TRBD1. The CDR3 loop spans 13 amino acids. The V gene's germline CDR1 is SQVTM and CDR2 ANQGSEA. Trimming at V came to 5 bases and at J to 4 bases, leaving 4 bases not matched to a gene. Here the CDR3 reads CSVSWTGGTEAFF. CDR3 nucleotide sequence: TGCAGCGTTTCATGGACAGGGGGCACTGAAGCTTTCTTT.

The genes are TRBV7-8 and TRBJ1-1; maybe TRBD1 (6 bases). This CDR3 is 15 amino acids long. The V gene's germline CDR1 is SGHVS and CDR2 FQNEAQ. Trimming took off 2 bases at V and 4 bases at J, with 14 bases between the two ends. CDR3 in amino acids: CASSLFGGSGTEAFF. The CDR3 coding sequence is TGTGCCAGCAGCTTATTCGGGGGCAGCGGCACTGAAGCTTTCTTT.

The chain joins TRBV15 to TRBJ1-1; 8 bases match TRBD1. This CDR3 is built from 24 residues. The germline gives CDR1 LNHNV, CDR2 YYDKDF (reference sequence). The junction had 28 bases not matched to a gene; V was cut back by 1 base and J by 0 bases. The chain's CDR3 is CATSRVGFRGTGKLTQRMNTEAFF. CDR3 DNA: TGTGCCACCAGCAGAGTGGGGTTTAGGGGGACAGGTAAACTCACTCAAAGAATGAACACTGAAGCTTTCTTT.

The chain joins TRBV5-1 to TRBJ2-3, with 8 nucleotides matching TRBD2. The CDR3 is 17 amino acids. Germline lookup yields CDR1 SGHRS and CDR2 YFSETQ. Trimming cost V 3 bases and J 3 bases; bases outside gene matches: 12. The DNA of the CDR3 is TGCGCCAGCAGCTCGGGGATGGGAGCGGGAGCGACAGATACGCAGTATTTT. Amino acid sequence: CASSSGMGAGATDTQYF.

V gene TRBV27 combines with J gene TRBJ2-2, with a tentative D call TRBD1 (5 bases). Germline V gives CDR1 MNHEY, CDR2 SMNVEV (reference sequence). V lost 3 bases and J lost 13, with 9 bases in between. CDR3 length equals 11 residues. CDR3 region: CASSFGQGLFF. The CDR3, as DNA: TGTGCCAGCAGTTTCGGTCAGGGGCTGTTTTTT.

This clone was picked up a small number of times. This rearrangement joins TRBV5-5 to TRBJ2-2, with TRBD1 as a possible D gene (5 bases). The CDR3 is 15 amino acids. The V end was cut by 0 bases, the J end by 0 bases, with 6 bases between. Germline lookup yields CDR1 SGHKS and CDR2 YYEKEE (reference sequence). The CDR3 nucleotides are TGTGCCAGCAGCTTGGGGACAACGAACACCGGGGAGCTGTTTTTT. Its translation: CASSLGTTNTGELFF.

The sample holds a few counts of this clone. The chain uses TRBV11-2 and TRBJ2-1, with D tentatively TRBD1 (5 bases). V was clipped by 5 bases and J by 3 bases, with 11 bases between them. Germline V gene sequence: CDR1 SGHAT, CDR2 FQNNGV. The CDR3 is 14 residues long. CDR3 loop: CASSTPTVYNEQFF. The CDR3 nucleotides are TGTGCCAGCAGCACACCGACAGTCTACAATGAGCAGTTCTTC.

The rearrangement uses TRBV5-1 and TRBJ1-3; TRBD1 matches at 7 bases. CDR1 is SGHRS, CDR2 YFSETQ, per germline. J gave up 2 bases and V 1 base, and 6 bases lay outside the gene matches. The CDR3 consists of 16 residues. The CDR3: CASSLSPGGTGNTIYF. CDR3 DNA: TGCGCCAGCAGCTTGTCGCCAGGGGGAACTGGAAACACCATATATTTT.

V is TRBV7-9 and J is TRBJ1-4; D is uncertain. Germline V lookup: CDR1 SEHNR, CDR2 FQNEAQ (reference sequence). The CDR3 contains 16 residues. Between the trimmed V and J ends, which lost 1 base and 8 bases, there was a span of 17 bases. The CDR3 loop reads CASSLGSSTGREKLFF. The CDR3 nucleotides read TGTGCCAGCAGCTTAGGATCGTCTACCGGACGGGAAAAACTGTTTTTT.

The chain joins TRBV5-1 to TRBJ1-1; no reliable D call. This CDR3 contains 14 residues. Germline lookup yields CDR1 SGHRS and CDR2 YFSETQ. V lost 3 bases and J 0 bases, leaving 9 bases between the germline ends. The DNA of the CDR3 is TGCGCCAGCAGCTACTCAGCGGTGAACACTGAAGCTTTCTTT. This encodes CASSYSAVNTEAFF.

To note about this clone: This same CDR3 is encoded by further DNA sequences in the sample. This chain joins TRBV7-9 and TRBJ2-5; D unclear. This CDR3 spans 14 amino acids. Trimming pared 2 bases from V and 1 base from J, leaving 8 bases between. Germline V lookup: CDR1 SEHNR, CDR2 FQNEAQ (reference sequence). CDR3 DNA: TGTGCCAGCAGCTTATTCCCCAGCCAAGAGACCCAGTACTTC. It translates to CASSLFPSQETQYF.

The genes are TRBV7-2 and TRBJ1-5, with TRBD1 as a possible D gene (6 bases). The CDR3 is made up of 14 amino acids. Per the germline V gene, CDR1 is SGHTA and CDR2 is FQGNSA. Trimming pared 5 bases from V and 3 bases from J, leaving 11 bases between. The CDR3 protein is CASSDTGNNQPQHF. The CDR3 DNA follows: TGTGCCAGCAGCGACACAGGGAACAATCAGCCCCAGCATTTT.

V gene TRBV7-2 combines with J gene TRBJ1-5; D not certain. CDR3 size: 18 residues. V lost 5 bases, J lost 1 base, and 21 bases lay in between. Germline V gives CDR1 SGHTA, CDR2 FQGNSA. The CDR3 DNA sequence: TGTGCCAGCAGCCAAATCGCATCCCCAGGACGGAGCAATCAGCCCCAGCATTTT. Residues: CASSQIASPGRSNQPQHF.

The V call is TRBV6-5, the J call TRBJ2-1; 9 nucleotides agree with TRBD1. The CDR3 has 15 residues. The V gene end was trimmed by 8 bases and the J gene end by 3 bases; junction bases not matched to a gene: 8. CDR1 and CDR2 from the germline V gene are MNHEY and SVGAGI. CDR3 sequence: CASRSGQGYYNEQFF. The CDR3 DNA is TGTGCCAGCCGATCGGGACAGGGATACTACAATGAGCAGTTCTTC.

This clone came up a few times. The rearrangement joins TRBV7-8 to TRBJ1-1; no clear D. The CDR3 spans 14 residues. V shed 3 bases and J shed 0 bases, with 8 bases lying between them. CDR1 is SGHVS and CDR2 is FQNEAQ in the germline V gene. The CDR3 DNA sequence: TGTGCCAGCAGCTTTTGGGGATTGAACACTGAAGCTTTCTTT. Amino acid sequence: CASSFWGLNTEAFF. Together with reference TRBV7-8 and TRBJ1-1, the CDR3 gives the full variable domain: GAGVSQSPRYKVAKRGQDVALRCDPISGHVSLFWYQQALGQGPEFLTYFQNEAQLDKSGLPSDRFFAERPEGSVSTLKIQRTQQEDSAVYLCASSFWGLNTEAFFGQGTRLTVV.

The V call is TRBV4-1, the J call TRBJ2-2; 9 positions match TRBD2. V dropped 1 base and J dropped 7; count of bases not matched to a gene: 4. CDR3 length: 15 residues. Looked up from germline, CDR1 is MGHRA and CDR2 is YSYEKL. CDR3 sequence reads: CASSQVAGDHGELFF. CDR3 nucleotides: TGCGCCAGCAGCCAAGTAGCGGGAGATCACGGGGAGCTGTTTTTT.

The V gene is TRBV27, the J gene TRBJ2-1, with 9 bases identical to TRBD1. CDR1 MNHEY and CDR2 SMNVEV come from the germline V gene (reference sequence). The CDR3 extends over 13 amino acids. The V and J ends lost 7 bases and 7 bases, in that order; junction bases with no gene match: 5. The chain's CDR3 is CASMGTGTNEQFF. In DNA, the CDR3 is TGTGCCAGCATGGGGACAGGGACGAATGAGCAGTTCTTC.

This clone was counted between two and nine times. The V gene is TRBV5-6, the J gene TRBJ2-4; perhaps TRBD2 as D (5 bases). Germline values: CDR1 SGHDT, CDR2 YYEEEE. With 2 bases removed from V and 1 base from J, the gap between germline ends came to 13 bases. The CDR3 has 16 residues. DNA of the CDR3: TGTGCCAGCAGCTTTCGGGTATGGGAGGCCAAAAACATTCAGTACTTC. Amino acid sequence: CASSFRVWEAKNIQYF.